The clone carrying this T cell receptor (beta chain) came up many times. The CDR3 loop spans 14 amino acids. Losses at the gene ends were 6 bases for V and 3 bases for J; bases not matched to a gene: 5. This specimen belongs to a study of blood T cells in healthy people across ages. Those donating, healthy Caucasian individuals from Russia, were aged roughly 6 to 100. PCR was performed a second time for 7 to 11 cycles using a sample-barcoded 5' primer and a J-beta primer mix. In TCRdb, the 5' RACE reads were re-called with MiXCR into one record per CDR3 protein. The sample records about 840,000 distinct CDR3 sequences, 25% to 30% being singletons. These data were also reused for a study on T cells of mothers and their children.

This chain uses TRBV12-3 or TRBV12-4 with TRBJ1-2; 9 bases line up with TRBD1. The TCR comes from a woman aged 40 to 50 in good health. Sequenced sample: blood. CDR3 loop: CASRGTGYDYGYTF. DNA for the CDR3: TGTGCCAGCAGGGGGACAGGGTATGACTATGGCTACACCTTC.